This entry lists 12 T cell receptor beta chains sequenced from one sample in a study of cytomegalovirus exposure and HLA in healthy donors. Use of 60 Vbeta and 13 Jbeta primers characterized the PCR. Measured with immunoSEQ multiplex PCR; TCRdb has only the in-frame clones, and not every one. The profile shows roughly 100,000 clones, around 75% of them singletons. Material: PBMCs. These TCRs come from a man aged 30 to 39 in good health and CMV-seronegative.

The chain joins TRBV9 to TRBJ2-1; 9 bases align to TRBD2. Germline CDR1 and CDR2: SGDLS and YYNGEE. The CDR3 is 14 residues long. The V segment lost 2 bases and the J segment 8 bases; nucleotides outside the gene matches: 5. The CDR3 DNA reads as TGTGCCAGCAGCGTTTGGGCTAGCGGGGATGAGCAGTTCTTC. Its translation: CASSVWASGDEQFF.

This chain links TRBV7-2 with TRBJ1-5, with a possible D match to TRBD1 (5 bases). The V end lost 3 bases, the J end lost 2 bases, and 11 bases lay between the germline ends. This CDR3 is 15 amino acids long. Germline lookup yields CDR1 SGHTA and CDR2 FQGNSA. The CDR3 region has the DNA TGTGCCAGCAGCTTCGTCCAGGGCGGCAATCAGCCCCAGCATTTT. This translates into CASSFVQGGNQPQHF.

V is TRBV21-1 and J is TRBJ2-7; the table's D call of TRBD1 was not tested on the DNA. TRBV21-1 represents a pseudogene. This CDR3 is 14 amino acids long. The chain's CDR3 is CASSAQPRVYEQYF. For the CDR3, the DNA is TGTGCCAGCAGCGCCCAACCCAGGGTATACGAGCAGTACTTC.

The chain employs TRBV29-1 and TRBJ2-5; tentative D call: TRBD1 (6 bases). The CDR3 spans 12 residues. V was cut by 6 bases and J by 7 bases, with 15 bases left in between. CDR1 and CDR2 (germline): SQVTM, ANQGSEA. CDR3 region: CSVASGEGTQYF. The CDR3 region has the DNA TGCAGCGTAGCATCAGGGGAAGGGACCCAGTACTTC.

V is TRBV5-4 and J is TRBJ2-1, with 11 bases identical to TRBD2. Trimming cost V 3 bases and J 4 bases; bases outside gene matches: 18. There are 20 residues in the CDR3. Germline values: CDR1 SGHNT, CDR2 YYREEE (reference sequence). This CDR3 reads CASSSEGTFPGLAEYNEQFF. The CDR3 DNA follows: TGTGCCAGCAGCTCGGAGGGTACATTCCCGGGACTAGCGGAATACAATGAGCAGTTCTTC.

This sequence joins TRBV7-6 and TRBJ1-5, with 7 bases fitting TRBD1. This CDR3 is 17 amino acids long. CDR1 and CDR2 from the germline V gene are SGHVS and FNYEAQ. After removal of 5 bases from V and 5 bases from J, the junction contained 15 bases not matched to a gene. CDR3 coding DNA: TGTGCCAGCAGCCCAACCTTCGGACAGGTCGGGTATCAGCCCCAGCATTTT. It specifies CASSPTFGQVGYQPQHF.

The chain uses TRBV2 and TRBJ2-5, with 11 nucleotides matching TRBD2. The CDR3 is 16 amino acids. Unmatched junction bases numbered 6, after V lost 3 bases and J lost 3 bases. Germline lookup yields CDR1 SNHLY and CDR2 FYNNEI. In DNA form, the CDR3 reads TGTGCCAGCAGTGATGGACTAGCGGGTTCAAAAGAGACCCAGTACTTC. Translation gives CASSDGLAGSKETQYF.

The rearrangement links TRBV30 to TRBJ2-2; D gene unclear. Trimming removed 0 bases at V and 6 bases at J, with 5 bases between. CDR1 is GTSNPN, CDR2 SVGIG, per germline (reference sequence). This CDR3 comprises 12 residues. CDR3 nucleotides: TGTGCCTGGAGTGTATCGGCCGGGGAGCTGTTTTTT. Translated: CAWSVSAGELFF. The variable domain in full, with the rest retrieved from reference TRBV30 and TRBJ2-2, is SQTIHQWPATLVQPVGSPLSLECTVEGTSNPNLYWYRQAAGRGLQLLFYSVGIGQISSEVPQNLSASRPQDRQFILSSKKLLLSDSGFYLCAWSVSAGELFFGEGSRLTVL.

The chain has TRBV18 and TRBJ1-5; weak D call: TRBD1 (6 bases). The CDR3 loop spans 16 amino acids. Trimming left V 6 bases short and J 5 bases short, with 20 bases between. Germline CDR1 KGHSH, CDR2 LQKENI. The CDR3, as DNA: TGTGCCAGCTCCTTCAACGGAAAAGAGGGGGATCAGCCCCAGCATTTT. This translates into CASSFNGKEGDQPQHF.

The rearrangement joins TRBV6-5 to TRBJ2-2; a possible D gene is TRBD1 (5 bases). Trimming took off 4 bases at V and 2 bases at J, with 14 bases between the two ends. Germline CDR1 and CDR2: MNHEY and SVGAGI. This CDR3 is 16 amino acids long. CDR3 coding DNA: TGTGCCAGCAGTTCCCCGACAGCGAAAAACACCGGGGAGCTGTTTTTT. This translates into CASSSPTAKNTGELFF.

The chain couples TRBV7-6 to TRBJ2-2; 7 bases are shared with TRBD2. The length of the CDR3 is 16 residues. Losses at the gene ends were 1 base for V and 6 bases for J; bases not matched to a gene: 8. The germline gives CDR1 SGHVS, CDR2 FNYEAQ. The CDR3 bases are TGTGCCAGCAGCTTAGAGGGAGGGAGGAGGTCCGGGGAGCTGTTTTTT. Its translation: CASSLEGGRRSGELFF.

A single count supports this clone. V and J are TRBV6-5 and TRBJ1-2, with 7 bases aligning to TRBD1. Germline values: CDR1 MNHEY, CDR2 SVGAGI. Unmatched junction bases numbered 3, after V lost 4 bases and J lost 4 bases. The CDR3 contains 13 residues. The CDR3 DNA reads as TGTGCCAGCAGTTCCGGGACAGTCTATGGCTACACCTTC. It specifies CASSSGTVYGYTF.